These 29 T cell receptor beta chains share one sample of origin, sequenced in a study of cytomegalovirus exposure and HLA in healthy donors. Vbeta (60) and Jbeta (13) primers were used in the PCR. TCRdb's table, derived via immunoSEQ multiplex PCR, lists solely in-frame clones and lacks some. In the table there are about 110,000 clones, roughly four fifths of which are singletons. Sequencing used PBMCs. Receptor source: a woman between 45 and 60 years old in good health and CMV-seropositive.

This sequence joins TRBV7-9 and TRBJ2-5, with 12 bases that match TRBD2. The J call may be in error: the DNA end matches TRBJ2-7 better. This CDR3 has 15 amino acids. Germline loops: CDR1 SEHNR, CDR2 FQNEAQ (reference sequence). Written as DNA, the CDR3 is TGTGCCAGCAGCTACAGGACTAGCGGGGACTACGAGCAGTACTTC. Protein sequence: CASSYRTSGDYEQYF.

This chain joins TRBV19 and TRBJ1-1; TRBD1 might be the D (6 bases). This CDR3 spans 17 amino acids. Between the trimmed V and J ends, which lost 5 bases and 5 bases, there was a span of 24 bases. The germline CDR1 and CDR2 sequences are LNHDA and SQIVND (reference sequence). CDR3 loop: CASSLPTRGLVRTEAFF. Written as DNA, the CDR3 is TGTGCCAGTAGTCTGCCCACGCGGGGGCTAGTTAGGACTGAAGCTTTCTTT.

The J gene is TRBJ2-3, the V gene TRBV15; 10 nucleotides agree with TRBD2. The CDR3 runs to 17 residues. J was trimmed by 2 bases and V by 3 bases; bases with no gene match: 8. CDR1 LNHNV and CDR2 YYDKDF come from the germline V gene (reference sequence). This CDR3 reads CATSSSALAGFTDTQYF. CDR3 in DNA: TGTGCCACCAGCAGTTCGGCACTAGCGGGATTCACAGATACGCAGTATTTT. Together with reference TRBV15 and TRBJ2-3, the CDR3 gives the full variable domain: DAMVIQNPRYQVTQFGKPVTLSCSQTLNHNVMYWYQQKSSQAPKLLFHYYDKDFNNEADTPDNFQSRRPNTSFCFLDIRSPGLGDTAMYLCATSSSALAGFTDTQYFGPGTRLTVL.

The J gene is TRBJ2-1, the V gene TRBV4-2; 8 nucleotides agree with TRBD2. Per germline, CDR1 LGHNA and CDR2 YNFKEQ. The length of the CDR3 is 15 residues. V lost 0 bases to trimming and J lost 6 bases; unmatched junction nucleotides: 4. The CDR3 nucleotides are TGTGCCAGCAGCCAAGATCGGCTAGCGGGCAATGAGCAGTTCTTC. Translating it yields CASSQDRLAGNEQFF.

V is TRBV11-2 and J is TRBJ2-3, with 7 bases fitting TRBD2. Germline values: CDR1 SGHAT, CDR2 FQNNGV. This CDR3 spans 16 amino acids. After removal of 5 bases from V and 0 bases from J, the junction contained 8 bases not matched to a gene. The CDR3 nucleotides read TGTGCCAGCAGCCAGGGACTAACGCTTAGCACAGATACGCAGTATTTT. As protein: CASSQGLTLSTDTQYF.

V is TRBV10-3 and J is TRBJ1-2; D unclear. The CDR3 has 14 residues. Germline-derived CDR1 and CDR2 are ENHRY and SYGVKD. V was shortened by 8 bases and J by 0 bases, with 13 bases between the two germline ends. This chain's CDR3 is CAIYMQETNYGYTF. The CDR3 DNA follows: TGTGCCATCTATATGCAGGAAACTAACTATGGCTACACCTTC.

The chain carries TRBV10-3 and TRBJ2-1; a possible D gene is TRBD2 (6 bases). The ends were cut back, 1 base at V and 4 bases at J, with 20 bases in the middle. The CDR3 runs 18 residues. Germline values: CDR1 ENHRY, CDR2 SYGVKD. CDR3 sequence: CAISEWAPSVPLYNEQFF. In nucleotides, the CDR3 is TGTGCCATCAGTGAGTGGGCCCCTAGCGTCCCTCTTTACAATGAGCAGTTCTTC.

The V gene is TRBV5-1, the J gene TRBJ2-2, with D maybe TRBD2 (7 bases). The V gene's germline CDR1 is SGHRS and CDR2 YFSETQ. The CDR3 sequence is 16 residues long. V was pared by 1 base and J by 4 bases, with 14 bases between. CDR3 DNA sequence: TGCGCCAGCAGCTTGACTCCGGGGGGCCTCACCGGGGAGCTGTTTTTT. It encodes CASSLTPGGLTGELFF.

This clone was recorded only once. The chain has TRBV2 and TRBJ2-1; D uncertain. Germline V gene data show CDR1 as SNHLY and CDR2 as FYNNEI. The CDR3 spans 14 residues. Trimming took 1 base from V and 6 from J, leaving 10 bases between them. CDR3 bases: TGTGCCAGCAGTGAAGATCTAGGATCCAATGAGCAGTTCTTC. This sequence encodes CASSEDLGSNEQFF. Filled out from reference TRBV2 and TRBJ2-1, the complete variable domain reads EPEVTQTPSHQVTQMGQEVILRCVPISNHLYFYWYRQILGQKVEFLVSFYNNEISEKSEIFDDQFSVERPDGSNFTLKIRSTKLEDSAMYFCASSEDLGSNEQFFGPGTRLTVL.

This clone was detected only once. The rearrangement links TRBV21-1 to TRBJ1-2. TRBV21-1 is reported as a pseudogene. The CDR3 is 15 residues long. The CDR3 DNA is TGTGCCAGCAGCAAAGGGACTCGGACTAACTATGGCTACACCTTC. Amino acid sequence: CASSKGTRTNYGYTF.

This clone was found once. The chain links TRBV6-6 to TRBJ1-2; D gene uncertain. Germline V gene sequence: CDR1 MNHNY, CDR2 SVGAGI (reference sequence). V lost 7 bases and J lost 1, with 7 bases in between. The CDR3 is made up of 12 amino acids. Here the CDR3 reads CASTTGNYGYTF. CDR3 coding DNA: TGTGCCAGCACGACGGGTAACTATGGCTACACCTTC.

The chain combines TRBV6-4 with TRBJ2-6, with D possibly matching TRBD2 (5 bases). The CDR3 length is 14 residues. Between the trimmed V and J ends, which lost 2 bases and 4 bases, there was a span of 6 bases. Per germline, CDR1 MRHNA and CDR2 SNTAGT. The CDR3 loop is CASSDGEGANVLTF. In nucleotides, the CDR3 is TGTGCCAGCAGTGACGGGGAGGGGGCCAACGTCCTGACTTTC.

The CDR3 loop is CASSLFGGGRLEQYF. The CDR3, as DNA: TGTGCCAGCAGCTTATTTGGCGGGGGGAGGTTGGAGCAGTACTTC. The chain combines TRBV5-4 with TRBJ2-7; 8 bases match TRBD2. V shed 2 bases, J shed 7 bases, and the junction held 11 bases outside the gene matches. The germline CDR1 and CDR2 sequences are SGHNT and YYREEE (reference sequence). The CDR3 length is 15 residues.

The chain couples TRBV4-3 to TRBJ2-4, with 10 bases identical to TRBD2. The CDR3 runs to 17 residues. V shed 1 base and J 3 bases; nucleotides not matched to a gene: 6. The germline V gene encodes CDR1 LGHNA and CDR2 YSLEER. In nucleotides, the CDR3 is TGCGCCAGCAGCCAAGCGCTAGCGGGGGTTGGCAAAAACATTCAGTACTTC. This translates into CASSQALAGVGKNIQYF.

This chain connects TRBV7-9 to TRBJ1-1; D might be TRBD1 (6 bases). Germline V CDR1 and CDR2: SEHNR, FQNEAQ (reference sequence). V dropped 3 bases and J dropped 3 bases, with 11 bases sitting between them. The CDR3 is made up of 14 amino acids. CDR3 region: CASSFGGRDTEAFF. The CDR3 region has the DNA TGTGCCAGCAGCTTCGGGGGGCGGGACACTGAAGCTTTCTTT.

This clone has only one observation. This chain links TRBV28 with TRBJ1-2, with unresolved D. Trimming stripped 2 bases from V and 4 bases from J, with 11 bases between. The CDR3 sequence is 14 residues long. Germline loops: CDR1 MDHEN, CDR2 SYDVKM. CDR3 protein: CASSLMEGAYGYTF. CDR3 bases: TGTGCCAGCAGTTTAATGGAGGGCGCCTATGGCTACACCTTC.

This chain joins TRBV10-3 and TRBJ2-2; D call uncertain. The length of the CDR3 is 15 residues. Trimming pared 6 bases from V and 1 base from J, leaving 12 bases between. Germline CDR1 and CDR2: ENHRY and SYGVKD. Here the CDR3 reads CAIRKAPGNTGELFF. CDR3 DNA: TGTGCCATCAGAAAAGCTCCTGGGAACACCGGGGAGCTGTTTTTT.

This chain's CDR3 is CASSYSRSPGNTIYF. The CDR3 DNA reads as TGTGCCAGCAGTTACTCCAGGTCCCCTGGAAACACCATATATTTT. This chain connects TRBV6-6 to TRBJ1-3, with D unresolved. This CDR3 region has 15 residues. CDR1 MNHNY and CDR2 SVGAGI come from the germline V gene (reference sequence). Deletions cut 0 bases from V and 2 bases from J, with 8 bases between.

The CDR3 here is CASSLPGGEQYF. In DNA form, the CDR3 reads TGTGCCAGCAGCTTGCCGGGGGGGGAGCAGTACTTC. This chain links TRBV7-8 with TRBJ2-7; TRBD2 matches 8 bases. The CDR3 is made up of 12 amino acids. The junction had 2 bases not matched to a gene; V was cut back by 3 bases and J by 7 bases. Germline CDR1 is SGHVS and CDR2 is FQNEAQ.

The CDR3 DNA sequence: TGTGCCAGCAGCCCAAGCTTAGATACGCAGTATTTT. Translated, it gives CASSPSLDTQYF. This rearrangement joins TRBV7-9 to TRBJ2-3; D is undetermined. The CDR3 consists of 12 residues. Germline values: CDR1 SEHNR, CDR2 FQNEAQ (reference sequence). Deletions cut 5 bases from V and 5 bases from J, with 8 bases between.

In its sample, this clone was seen once. The CDR3 nucleotides read TGTGCCTGGAGGACACAGGGTAATTCACCCCTCCACTTT. This sequence encodes CAWRTQGNSPLHF. J is TRBJ1-6 and V is TRBV30, with D perhaps matching TRBD1 (6 bases). This CDR3 is built from 13 residues. The ends were cut back, 3 bases at V and 6 bases at J, with 9 bases in the middle. Germline loops: CDR1 GTSNPN, CDR2 SVGIG (reference sequence).

A note on this clone: Within the sample, other DNA sequences also encode this same CDR3. The genes are TRBV7-3 and TRBJ2-1, with 15 bases identical to TRBD2. This CDR3 is built from 16 residues. Germline assignment: CDR1 SGHTA and CDR2 FQGTGA. V shed 4 bases and J 9 bases; nucleotides not matched to a gene: 7. The CDR3, as DNA: TGTGCCAGCAGCTCGGGACTAGCGGGAGGTCGGGGTGAGCAGTTCTTC. This codes for CASSSGLAGGRGEQFF.

This clone was seen a few times. The V and J genes are TRBV5-6 and TRBJ2-7; 8 bases align to TRBD2. CDR1 and CDR2 (germline): SGHDT, YYEEEE. V shed 2 bases and J 6 bases; nucleotides not matched to a gene: 1. The CDR3 runs 12 residues. CDR3 sequence (DNA): TGTGCCAGCAGCTTCGGGACTAGCGAGCAGTACTTC. Protein: CASSFGTSEQYF.

The chain combines TRBV2 with TRBJ2-7, with 9 bases aligning to TRBD1. CDR1 and CDR2 (germline): SNHLY, FYNNEI. This CDR3 comprises 16 residues. The J segment lost 0 bases and the V segment lost 9 bases, leaving 12 bases of the junction unmatched. The CDR3 sequence is CASSLLSGQGSYEQYF. The CDR3 bases are TGTGCCAGTTCCTTGCTCTCGGGACAGGGCTCCTACGAGCAGTACTTC.

The chain links TRBV7-9 to TRBJ1-1; no definite D call. Looked up from germline, CDR1 is SEHNR and CDR2 is FQNEAQ (reference sequence). This CDR3 spans 14 amino acids. Between the trimmed V and J ends, which lost 2 bases and 0 bases, there was a span of 7 bases. The CDR3 DNA sequence: TGTGCCAGCAGCTTATGGCAGGTGAACACTGAAGCTTTCTTT. It translates to CASSLWQVNTEAFF.

This clone occurred a few times. This rearrangement joins TRBV4-1 to TRBJ1-2; the D is unclear. CDR1 and CDR2 (germline): MGHRA, YSYEKL. The CDR3 length is 18 residues. The ends were cut back, 0 bases at V and 0 bases at J, with 17 bases in the middle. The CDR3 DNA sequence: TGCGCCAGCAGCCAAGATTCCCGAGCCCACCGGGCTAACTATGGCTACACCTTC. Translating it yields CASSQDSRAHRANYGYTF.

This clone has more than one count but fewer than ten. The V gene is TRBV6-5, the J gene TRBJ2-1; 7 positions agree with TRBD1. V lost 7 bases, J lost 3 bases, and 6 bases stayed unmatched. The CDR3 consists of 14 residues. Germline V CDR1 and CDR2: MNHEY, SVGAGI. In DNA form, the CDR3 reads TGTGCCAGCAAGGACAGGAGTTTCTACAATGAGCAGTTCTTC. This gives the protein CASKDRSFYNEQFF.

This clone has only a few counts. The chain combines TRBV10-2 with TRBJ2-3, with TRBD2 matching 12 bases. The CDR3 totals 15 residues. Trimming at V came to 7 bases and at J to 5 bases, leaving 7 bases not matched to a gene. The V gene's germline CDR1 is WSHSY and CDR2 SAAADI. The CDR3 is CASILAGGPGDTQYF. CDR3 bases: TGCGCCAGCATACTAGCGGGGGGCCCGGGAGATACGCAGTATTTT.

This clone was detected a few times. This sequence joins TRBV5-6 and TRBJ1-4; TRBD1 agrees at 9 bases. The V and J ends lost 7 bases and 6 bases, in that order; junction bases with no gene match: 10. The germline gives CDR1 SGHDT, CDR2 YYEEEE. The CDR3 is 15 residues long. CDR3 sequence reads: CASRYSGDRDEKLFF. CDR3 coding DNA: TGTGCCAGCCGTTATTCGGGGGACAGGGATGAAAAACTGTTTTTT.